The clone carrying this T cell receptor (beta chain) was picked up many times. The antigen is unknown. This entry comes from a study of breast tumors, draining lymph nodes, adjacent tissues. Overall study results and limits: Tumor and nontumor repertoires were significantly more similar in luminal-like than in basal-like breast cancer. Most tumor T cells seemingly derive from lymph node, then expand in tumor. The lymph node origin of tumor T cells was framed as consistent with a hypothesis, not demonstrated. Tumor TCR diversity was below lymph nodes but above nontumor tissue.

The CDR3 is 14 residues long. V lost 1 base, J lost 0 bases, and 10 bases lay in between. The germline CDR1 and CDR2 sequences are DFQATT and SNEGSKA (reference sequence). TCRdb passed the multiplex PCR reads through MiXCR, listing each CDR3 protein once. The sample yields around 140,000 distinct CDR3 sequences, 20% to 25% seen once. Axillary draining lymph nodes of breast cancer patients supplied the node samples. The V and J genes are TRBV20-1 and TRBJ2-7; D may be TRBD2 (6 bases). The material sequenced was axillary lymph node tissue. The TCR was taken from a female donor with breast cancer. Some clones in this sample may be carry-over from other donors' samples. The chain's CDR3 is CSARAARDSYEQYF. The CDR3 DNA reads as TGCAGTGCTAGAGCAGCGCGGGACTCCTACGAGCAGTACTTC.